A single TCR beta chain is shown here with its context. It has no known antigen specificity. No clone much larger than this one lies a single base away; base qualities are absent. These data are taken from a study of T-cell memory formation after mild COVID-19 (dated by TCRdb to the early 2020s). Regarding the study in general: TCR sequence clusters from the two donors were largely donor specific. Two young, previously healthy adult volunteers made up the cohort, one male and one female. In two donors, T-cell clones that expanded and contracted after mild COVID-19 were followed by sequencing TCRalpha and TCRbeta repertoires longitudinally.

PBMCs were isolated by Ficoll-Paque density gradient centrifugation. Sequencing was performed on an Illumina NovaSeq 6000. TCRalpha and TCRbeta cDNA libraries were built by 5'RACE with constant-segment primers, adding sample barcodes and unique molecular identifiers. RNA was extracted from every sample with Trizol reagent. The libraries were amplified in two PCR steps, and the second step added a second sample barcode and Illumina TruSeq adapters. Libraries were sequenced on an Illumina NovaSeq with 2 x 150 bp paired-end reads. The authors' analysis ran thus. Demultiplexing of reads and collapsing into UMI-guided consensus sequences were performed with migec v1.2.7. Using mixcr v2.1.11, UMI consensuses were aligned to TRA and TRB V and J templates and then assembled into clonotypes. Clonotypes were classified as expanded or contracted when called significant by both edgeR and NoisET, with noise models trained on biological replicates. For edgeR calls, the thresholds were a false discovery rate-adjusted p below 0.01 and a log2 fold-change of 1. PCA with hierarchical clustering of max-normalized trajectories of the 1000 most abundant clonotypes was used as exploratory dynamics analysis. Separately sequenced CD4+ and CD8+ repertoires were used to assign the CD4 or CD8 phenotype of responding clones. The public reads were reanalyzed by TCRdb: fastp trimming at Q25, MiXCR alignment, in-frame beta chains only. Rows merge per CDR3 protein into single entries with the most common DNA and genes. Here the V and J calls rest on TCRdb's processing, not on the authors' analysis. The sample table records tens of thousands of distinct CDR3 sequences; over 15% of these occur just once. Of the sample, about 31% falls within the top ten clones.

What the research found in general, with its limitations: SARS-CoV-2 specificity of the second-wave clones peaking on day 37 was not confirmed. Clones that contracted from day 15 to 85 showed balanced CD4/CD8 phenotypes, whereas a second wave of clones that expanded from day 15 to 37 leaned towards CD4+. The study included only a couple of mild cases, and larger cohorts that include severe cases with pre-infection samples were judged to be necessary. Contracting CD4+ clones appeared mostly in the CM and EM memory subsets, whereas CD8+ clones were enriched in EMRA. Some responding clones were detected in pre-infection memory, which suggested that pre-existing cross-reactive memory T cells had joined the SARS-CoV-2 response.

Sequences SQVTM (CDR1) and ANQGSEA (CDR2) are obtained from the germline V gene. Compared with germline, V lacks 6 bases and J lacks 4 bases; bases without a gene match: 0. The CDR3 measures 12 amino acids from cysteine to phenylalanine. Only the CDR3 part of the read is kept: 36 bases, read in frame from the first base. The material sequenced was PBMCs or a T cell subset sorted from them (not recorded which). The TCR originated in an adult woman who had mild COVID-19 (a few samples of this study predate the infection). The sample titles of this study are shuffled in the database, so cell type and time point are left out; the donor was told from shared clones. The receptor chain draws on TRBV29-1 and TRBJ2-2; the junction holds 9 bases that match TRBD1. The nucleotide sequence reads TGCAGCGTGACAGGGGGCACCGGGGAGCTGTTTTTT. Translation gives CSVTGGTGELFF.